The T cell receptor beta chain under discussion was sequenced for a study of blood T cells in healthy people across ages. The CDR3 loop spans 14 amino acids. Trimming pared 6 bases from V and 1 base from J, leaving 11 bases between. The germline gives CDR1 WSHSY, CDR2 SAAADI. A second roughly 7 to 12 cycle PCR used barcoded and J-beta primers. A single record per CDR3 protein comes from TCRdb applying MiXCR to the 5' RACE reads. The sample has around 1,800,000 distinct CDR3 sequences, around 40% seen once; the top ten hold roughly 24%. This rearrangement joins TRBV10-2 to TRBJ2-3, with D uncertain. The source material was blood. The TCR comes from a human donor in good health. CDR3 region: CASSPMGGTDTQYF. The CDR3 nucleotides read TGCGCCAGCAGCCCTATGGGCGGCACAGATACGCAGTATTTT.